Listed here is a single T cell receptor beta chain. Donors were nominally healthy when sampled, though unrecorded immune exposures were likely. This specimen comes from a study of cytomegalovirus exposure and HLA in healthy donors. The CDR3 sequence is 16 residues long. Trimming removed 6 bases from V and 1 base from J; junction bases left unmatched: 7. Germline V gene data show CDR1 as SNHLY and CDR2 as FYNNEI. PCR primers comprised 60 Vbeta and 13 Jbeta primers. Libraries were prepared by immunoSEQ multiplex PCR; TCRdb keeps only in-frame clonotypes and omits some of them. The sample carries approximately 73,000 clones, almost 80% recorded once.

This sequence was found in a woman aged 40-49 years in good health and CMV-seropositive. The sample was PBMCs. The chain uses TRBV2 and TRBJ1-5, with 9 bases fitting TRBD1. The CDR3 DNA sequence: TGTGCCAGCAGAACGTCGACAGGGGGGAGCAATCAGCCCCAGCATTTT. Protein: CASRTSTGGSNQPQHF.